These T cell receptor beta chains were read from a single sample in a study of T cell responses to AZD1222 COVID-19 vaccine. Profiled with immunoSEQ multiplex PCR; TCRdb holds only in-frame clones, not every one. This table holds about 92,000 clones, about 89% found once. The source material was peripheral blood, sampled on day 0 of AZD1222 vaccination. These TCRs come from an adult in good health. Both conserved end residues are trimmed from each CDR3. A D gene is named only where the DNA matches it firmly.

d_gene,j_gene,v_gene,CDR3aa
.,TRBJ1-3,TRBV7-2,ASREGGGNTIY
.,TRBJ2-7,TRBV3-1/TRBV3-2,ASSQGLNYEQY
.,TRBJ1-5,TRBV5-5,ASSLGGTVNQPQH
.,TRBJ1-4,TRBV28,ASSFTWGATNEKLF
.,TRBJ2-6,TRBV29-1,SVRGKGANVLT
.,TRBJ1-6,TRBV4-2,ASSLGVDNSPLH
TRBD2,TRBJ2-7,TRBV10-1,ASSDGASGYYEQY
.,TRBJ2-3,TRBV24-1,ATSDLGGLTDTQY
TRBD1,TRBJ2-7,TRBV5-6,ASSWDSGYEQY
TRBD1,TRBJ1-1,TRBV30,AWSVMAGGITEAF
.,TRBJ1-5,TRBV7-8,ASTRGVGTSNQPQH
.,TRBJ1-5,TRBV24-1,ATSDSIGPQH
.,TRBJ2-2,TRBV21-1,ASSTKGCDTGELF
TRBD1,TRBJ2-2,TRBV30,AWRSYPGQPGGGELF
.,TRBJ1-3,TRBV7-7,ASSPLRRSSGNTIY
.,TRBJ1-5,TRBV30,AWSGLNSNQPQH
.,TRBJ1-1,TRBV29-1,SVDFRGLNTEAF
.,TRBJ1-2,TRBV7-2,ASSLGPDNYGYT
TRBD1,TRBJ1-4,TRBV20-1,SASGRGNEKLF
TRBD2,TRBJ2-5,TRBV20-1,SASNQRGVETQY
.,TRBJ2-7,TRBV12-5,ASGLAPGGPHEQY
TRBD1,TRBJ1-1,TRBV19,ASQSWTGVMNTEAF
TRBD1,TRBJ1-1,TRBV3-1/TRBV3-2,ASSLVPGQEPNTEAF
.,TRBJ1-4,TRBV5-1,ASSLALQGNEKLF
TRBD1,TRBJ1-1,TRBV28,ASSFLTGHTEAF
TRBD1,TRBJ2-2,TRBV5-1,ASSLDSGQSTGELF
.,TRBJ2-5,TRBV20-1,SAKGWETQY
.,TRBJ1-6,TRBV5-8,ASSLMQGSFNSPLH
.,TRBJ1-2,TRBV4-1,ASSPQNRGYGYT
TRBD2,TRBJ2-3,TRBV12-5,ASGLGLGGGTDTQY
TRBD1,TRBJ1-1,TRBV7-2,ASSLDRGQRNTEAF
.,TRBJ1-4,TRBV12-3/TRBV12-4,ASSLRGNEKLF
TRBD2,TRBJ2-7,TRBV7-2,ASSLGASGSYEQY
.,TRBJ1-1,TRBV6-5,AKDRTYQSSTEAF
TRBD1,TRBJ1-1,TRBV11-1,ASSSRGRDRGTEAF
.,TRBJ1-1,TRBV21-1,ASSKVDVRQDYLRYTEAF
.,TRBJ2-7,TRBV12-3/TRBV12-4,ASSLVGLREQY
TRBD1,TRBJ1-2,TRBV12-3/TRBV12-4,ASSSQGAVGYT
.,TRBJ2-7,TRBV28,ASSNSISSYEQY
TRBD2,TRBJ2-7,TRBV7-6,ASSRSAGEYPYEQY
.,TRBJ1-1,TRBV29-1,SVPSGGTANTEAF
TRBD1,TRBJ1-2,TRBV2,ASSLGQGVGYT
TRBD2,TRBJ2-7,TRBV2,ASSEERGGGEQY
.,TRBJ2-6,TRBV6-5,ASRNHIGANVLT
TRBD2,TRBJ2-3,TRBV11-2,ASSFRGGGNTDTQY
.,TRBJ2-7,TRBV15,ATSRDPNGNYEQY
.,TRBJ1-3,TRBV7-8,ASSGRLWDSGNTIY
.,TRBJ2-1,TRBV9,ASSTEGGNEQF
.,TRBJ2-1,TRBV6-5,ASSYQSASYNEQF
.,TRBJ2-1,TRBV5-1,ASSLGGAGRKQF